The present entry profiles one T cell receptor beta chain with its context. Its antigen is unknown. Amplification targeted TCR beta CDR3 regions from RNA transcripts. HTBI primers were employed in a first-round RT-PCR of the TCR CDR3. TCRdb re-called the multiplex PCR reads with MiXCR, one entry per CDR3 protein. The sample lists nearly 600,000 distinct CDR3 sequences; about 14% were seen once. The source of the sample is a study of T cells in Graves' hyperthyroidism and ophthalmopathy. Study-level background: Peripheral blood samples were taken at initial diagnosis, prior to any treatment. General study findings and limits: Most clonotypes expanded in thyroid above 0.001 were likewise present in blood. In simple terms, a model built on 13 V-J features told ophthalmopathy apart from stable hyperthyroidism.

Those patients with uncontrolled infection, other autoimmune disease, pregnancy or lactation were excluded. This clonotype was obtained from a woman under 30 with Graves' ophthalmopathy. The sequenced sample consisted of blood.

The CDR3: CAWSVRVSGNTIYF. The CDR3, as DNA: TGTGCCTGGAGTGTACGGGTATCCGGAAACACCATATATTTT. The rearrangement links TRBV30 to TRBJ1-3, with D uncertain. The CDR3 runs 14 residues. Germline CDR1 and CDR2: GTSNPN and SVGIG (reference sequence). V lost 0 bases, J lost 4 bases, and 10 bases lay in between.